Listed below are T cell receptor beta chains from one sample, sequenced in a study of T cells after yellow fever vaccination. TCRdb re-called the 5' RACE reads through MiXCR, storing one row per CDR3 protein. The sample consists of hundreds of thousands of distinct CDR3 sequences, less than 20% of them appearing once. The sequencing used PBMCs, collected around 5 days after the first yellow fever vaccination. Receptors were obtained from a man between 18 and 29 years old who received the YFV17D yellow fever vaccine. The CDR3 runs from the conserved cysteine through the conserved F or W. D genes are given only for firm matches. A clone size is listed for some rows: how often the clone was seen (once, few, many), or a class if it is expanded.

abundance,v_gene,j_gene,d_gene,CDR3aa,CDR3nt
many,TRBV12-3/TRBV12-4,TRBJ2-1,TRBD1,CASSLSGTGVYNEQFF,TGTGCCAGCAGTCTCTCCGGGACAGGGGTATACAATGAGCAGTTCTTC
-,TRBV3-1,TRBJ2-5,TRBD2,CASSRNLAVQETQYF,TGTGCCAGCAGCCGAAACCTAGCGGTGCAAGAGACCCAGTACTTC
few,TRBV5-1,TRBJ1-1,TRBD1,CASSLARTGDSREAFF,TGCGCCAGCAGCTTGGCCAGGACAGGGGATAGTCGCGAAGCTTTCTTT
-,TRBV20-1,TRBJ2-6,-,CSARDPQGPLYSGANVLTF,TGCAGTGCTAGAGACCCCCAGGGTCCCCTCTACTCTGGGGCCAACGTCCTGACTTTC
-,TRBV21-1,TRBJ1-5,-,CASSTRDRDQPQHF,TGTGCCAGCAGCACCCGGGACAGGGATCAGCCCCAGCATTTT
few,TRBV7-9,TRBJ1-1,-,CASSNHQKTLSDEAFF,TGTGCCAGCAGCAATCATCAAAAGACCCTTTCCGATGAAGCTTTCTTT
few,TRBV2,TRBJ1-2,-,CASGGVKGGYGYTF,TGTGCCAGCGGGGGGGTTAAAGGTGGCTATGGCTACACCTTC
-,TRBV20-1,TRBJ2-2,-,CSASASGQGTGELFF,TGCAGTGCTAGTGCTTCCGGCCAGGGGACCGGGGAGCTGTTTTTT
-,TRBV20-1,TRBJ1-1,-,CSARDRSGRQLDTEAFF,TGCAGTGCTAGAGATCGAAGTGGCAGGCAATTGGACACTGAAGCTTTCTTT
few,TRBV19,TRBJ1-4,TRBD1,CASSDSTGWREKLFF,TGTGCCAGTAGCGACTCGACAGGGTGGAGAGAAAAACTGTTTTTT
few,TRBV3-1,TRBJ1-5,-,CASSDVGNQPQHF,TGTGCCAGCAGTGACGTGGGCAATCAGCCCCAGCATTTT
-,TRBV2,TRBJ1-1,-,CASSEDPNTEAFF,TGTGCCAGCAGTGAAGACCCTAACACTGAAGCTTTCTTT
few,TRBV19,TRBJ2-5,TRBD2,CASSPTSGVGTQYF,TGTGCCAGTAGCCCCACTAGCGGGGTGGGGACCCAGTACTTC
-,TRBV7-9,TRBJ2-1,-,CASSRRGLYYNEQFF,TGTGCCAGCAGCCGACGAGGACTTTACTACAATGAGCAGTTCTTC
few,TRBV11-1,TRBJ2-6,-,CASSFGRLKVSGANVLTF,TGTGCCAGCAGCTTTGGCAGATTGAAAGTCTCTGGGGCCAACGTCCTGACTTTC